This TCR beta chain was retrieved from a study of T cell changes during pregnancy in multiple sclerosis. Trimming stripped 1 base from V and 8 bases from J, with 13 bases between. The CDR3 has 13 amino acids. Germline V CDR1 and CDR2: SGHRS, YFSETQ. The data were produced by immunoSEQ multiplex PCR, yet TCRdb's version contains in-frame clones alone and is incomplete. Of 85,000 to 110,000 clones listed, 85% to 95% are singletons. The source material was peripheral blood, sampled after pregnancy. The chain uses TRBV5-1 and TRBJ2-7; a possible D gene is TRBD2 (5 bases). The sequence was collected from a female donor with multiple sclerosis, enrolled in a pregnancy study. This chain's CDR3 is CASSLSIGEQQYF. The CDR3 bases are TGCGCCAGCAGCTTGTCGATCGGGGAACAGCAGTACTTC.